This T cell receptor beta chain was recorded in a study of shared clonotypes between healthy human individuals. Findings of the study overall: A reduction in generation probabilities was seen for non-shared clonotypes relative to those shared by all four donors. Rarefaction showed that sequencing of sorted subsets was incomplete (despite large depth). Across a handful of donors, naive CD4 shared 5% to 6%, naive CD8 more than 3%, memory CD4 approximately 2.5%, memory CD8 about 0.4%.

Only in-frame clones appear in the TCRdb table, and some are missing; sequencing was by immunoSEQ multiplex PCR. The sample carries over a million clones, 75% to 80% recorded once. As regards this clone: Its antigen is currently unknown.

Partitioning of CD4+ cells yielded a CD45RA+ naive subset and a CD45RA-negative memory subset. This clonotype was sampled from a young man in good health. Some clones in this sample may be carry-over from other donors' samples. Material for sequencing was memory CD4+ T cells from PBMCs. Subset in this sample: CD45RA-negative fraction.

The CDR3 nucleotides are TGCAGCGTTGAGCTACAGGGAGGCACTGAAGCTTTCTTT. Translation: CSVELQGGTEAFF. The chain carries TRBV29-1 and TRBJ1-1, with D possibly TRBD1 on 6 matching bases. CDR3 length: 13 amino acids. Germline-derived CDR1 and CDR2 are SQVTM and ANQGSEA. The germline V and J ends were trimmed by 3 bases and 4 bases, with 12 bases remaining between them.